The entry that follows covers one TCR beta chain sequence. Trimming cost V 7 bases and J 1 base, with 10 bases left between them. The CDR3 has 13 residues. Germline V gives CDR1 LNHDA, CDR2 SQIVND (reference sequence). This entry belongs to a study of OX40 agonist ivuxolimab in advanced cancers. Clones were sequenced by immunoSEQ multiplex PCR, and TCRdb holds only the in-frame ones, with some missing. The sample includes tens of thousands of clones, around 85% of them seen just once. Autoimmune disease history or systemic immunosuppression disqualified patients. This sample comprised CD4+ or CD8+ T cells sorted from blood, obtained in a trial of the OX40 agonist ivuxolimab. The TCR sequence derives from an adult with an advanced solid tumor such as melanoma, head and neck, liver or kidney cancer. This chain connects TRBV19 to TRBJ1-1; D is uncertain. Written as DNA, the CDR3 is TGTGCCAGTACGTGGGGAGCGAACACTGAAGCTTTCTTT. Protein product: CASTWGANTEAFF.